These 18 T cell receptor beta chains were all obtained from the same sample, sequenced in a study of CD8 T cells in Susac syndrome. Random hexamers were used to reverse transcribe the RNA input (roughly 0.5 to 1 ug). One entry per CDR3 protein results from TCRdb running MiXCR on the immunoSEQ multiplex PCR reads. Among around 99,000 distinct CDR3 sequences listed, roughly 96% were seen once. Specimen: CD4+ T cells from PBMCs. The receptors derive from a human donor in good health.

This clonotype is a singleton in its sample. The chain links TRBV5-6 to TRBJ2-7; no clear D. The germline gives CDR1 SGHDT, CDR2 YYEEEE. V was pared by 0 bases and J by 5 bases, with 18 bases between. The CDR3 has 16 amino acids. The CDR3 protein is CASSLDRGLSFHEQYF. CDR3 coding DNA: TGTGCCAGCAGCTTGGACCGCGGTTTGAGTTTCCACGAGCAGTACTTC.

The CDR3 DNA follows: TGTGCCAGCAGCCAAGACTATACAGCGAACACCGGGGAGCTGTTTTTT. Translation gives CASSQDYTANTGELFF. The J gene is TRBJ2-2, the V gene TRBV4-2; D unclear. CDR3 length: 16 residues. V gave up 0 bases and J gave up 0 bases, with 8 bases separating them. The germline V gene encodes CDR1 LGHNA and CDR2 YNFKEQ.

The chain couples TRBV18 to TRBJ1-1; D gene ambiguous. The CDR3 spans 12 residues. Germline V gives CDR1 KGHSH, CDR2 LQKENI. V was clipped by 3 bases and J by 5 bases, with 7 bases between them. This CDR3 is CASSPLLTEAFF. CDR3 DNA sequence: TGTGCCAGCTCACCGTTACTAACTGAAGCTTTCTTT.

The chain combines TRBV25-1 with TRBJ1-3, with D possibly TRBD1 on 6 matching bases. CDR1 is MGHDK, CDR2 SYGVNS, per germline. This CDR3 is 15 amino acids long. V was clipped by 4 bases and J by 1 base, with 11 bases between them. The CDR3 protein is CASSADRPSGNTIYF. The CDR3 region has the DNA TGTGCCAGCAGTGCAGACAGGCCGTCTGGAAACACCATATATTTT.

The J gene is TRBJ1-5, the V gene TRBV30, with D unclear. Germline V lookup: CDR1 GTSNPN, CDR2 SVGIG (reference sequence). This CDR3 spans 15 amino acids. V lost 0 bases and J lost 4, with 13 bases in between. The CDR3 reads CAWSVAGLPNQPQHF. CDR3 bases: TGTGCCTGGAGTGTAGCTGGGCTTCCTAATCAGCCCCAGCATTTT.

About this clonotype itself: One junction end does not reproduce the germline sequence, and a read error may be involved. J is TRBJ2-2 and V is TRBV7-7; no clear D. CDR3 length: 15 residues. CDR1 SSHAT and CDR2 FNYEAQ come from the germline V gene (reference sequence). CDR3 in amino acids: CASRPWTGRTGELFF. The CDR3 DNA reads TGTGCTAGCAGACCATGGACCGGAAGAACCGGGGAGCTGTTTTTT.

This clonotype occurred a few times. The chain is built from TRBV7-6 and TRBJ2-7, with D uncertain. The germline CDR1 and CDR2 sequences are SGHVS and FNYEAQ. This CDR3 is built from 14 residues. With 1 base removed from V and 1 base from J, the gap between germline ends came to 8 bases. The CDR3 reads CASSLGPGSYEQYF. The CDR3 DNA sequence: TGTGCCAGCAGCTTAGGCCCGGGTTCCTACGAGCAGTACTTC.

V usage is TRBV24-1 and J usage is TRBJ2-1; TRBD1 aligns across 9 bases. The CDR3 runs to 16 residues. Trimming removed 4 bases from V and 4 bases from J; junction bases left unmatched: 7. CDR1 KGHDR and CDR2 SFDVKD come from the germline V gene. The CDR3 region has the DNA TGTGCCACCAGTGACCCTACAGGGGGCTCTTACAATGAGCAGTTCTTC. The encoded protein is CATSDPTGGSYNEQFF.

This clonotype was seen just once. The gene calls are TRBV19 and TRBJ1-5; TRBD1 might be the D (5 bases). CDR1 and CDR2 (germline): LNHDA, SQIVND (reference sequence). V was shortened by 0 bases and J by 1 base, with 10 bases between the two germline ends. The CDR3 spans 16 residues. Written as DNA, the CDR3 is TGTGCCAGTAGTATAGATCCCCGACAGAGCAATCAGCCCCAGCATTTT. Encoded protein: CASSIDPRQSNQPQHF.

The chain is built from TRBV18 and TRBJ2-2; TRBD2 matches at 14 bases. The CDR3 is made up of 17 amino acids. The germline gives CDR1 KGHSH, CDR2 LQKENI. V trimming: 1 base; J trimming: 4 bases; junction bases outside the gene matches: 2. DNA of the CDR3: TGTGCCAGCTCACCACGGACTAGCGGGGGGATCACCGGGGAGCTGTTTTTT. As protein: CASSPRTSGGITGELFF.

The chain has TRBV9 and TRBJ1-4; D is uncertain. Germline CDR1 is SGDLS and CDR2 is YYNGEE. The CDR3 has 15 amino acids. Trimming shortened V by 4 bases and J by 3 bases, and 13 bases separated the two germline ends. This chain's CDR3 is CASSFVGGSNEKLFF. CDR3 nucleotide sequence: TGTGCCAGCAGCTTCGTGGGAGGGTCTAATGAAAAACTGTTTTTT.

The genes are TRBV19 and TRBJ2-4, with 11 bases matching TRBD1. Trimming at V came to 5 bases and at J to 0 bases, leaving 9 bases not matched to a gene. This CDR3 spans 18 amino acids. The germline CDR1 and CDR2 sequences are LNHDA and SQIVND (reference sequence). CDR3 in amino acids: CASSLRTGGDIAKNIQYF. Written as DNA, the CDR3 is TGTGCCAGTAGTCTCCGGACAGGGGGCGATATAGCCAAAAACATTCAGTACTTC.

The gene calls are TRBV28 and TRBJ1-3; TRBD1 matches 7 bases. J lost 4 bases, V lost 5 bases, and 11 bases had no gene match. The CDR3 covers 16 residues. Germline lookup yields CDR1 MDHEN and CDR2 SYDVKM. CDR3 DNA sequence: TGTGCCAGCAGTCAATCCCGGACAGGTGGAGGAAACACCATATATTTT. Translating it yields CASSQSRTGGGNTIYF.

This chain joins TRBV20-1 and TRBJ1-2; 8 bases are a match to TRBD1. Germline CDR1 reads DFQATT; CDR2 reads SNEGSKA (reference sequence). The CDR3 spans 15 residues. With V trimmed by 3 bases and J by 5 bases, 11 bases remained unmatched. CDR3 DNA sequence: TGCAGTGCTAGCGGACAGGGCATCGATAAGTATGGCTACACCTTC. It encodes CSASGQGIDKYGYTF.

The CDR3 is CASSLRGNYGYTF. Written as DNA, the CDR3 is TGTGCCAGCAGTTTACGGGGGAACTATGGCTACACCTTC. J is TRBJ1-2 and V is TRBV12-3 or TRBV12-4; D is possibly TRBD1 (5 bases). CDR3 length: 13 residues. Trimming removed 2 bases from V and 2 bases from J, with 6 bases in between.

CDR3 bases: TGTGCCAGCAGCCAATTGGACGCGCAGGAGCAGTACTTC. Translating it yields CASSQLDAQEQYF. V is TRBV3-1 and J is TRBJ2-7; D call uncertain. Per the germline V gene, CDR1 is LGHDT and CDR2 is YNNKEL (reference sequence). V lost 2 bases to trimming and J lost 7 bases, with 12 bases between them. The CDR3 runs to 13 residues.

V and J are TRBV3-1 and TRBJ1-1; TRBD1 matches 10 bases. V dropped 3 bases and J dropped 4; count of bases not matched to a gene: 2. The CDR3 has 14 residues. In germline, CDR1 is LGHDT, CDR2 YNNKEL (reference sequence). CDR3: CASSQRTGGTEAFF. Here the CDR3 DNA reads TGTGCCAGCAGCCAGAGGACAGGGGGCACTGAAGCTTTCTTT.

This clonotype was counted once. The J gene is TRBJ2-7, the V gene TRBV12-3 or TRBV12-4; TRBD2 might be the D (6 bases). CDR3 length: 14 residues. Between the trimmed V and J ends, which lost 3 bases and 4 bases, there was a span of 13 bases. The CDR3 region is CASSFRLATYEQYF. The CDR3 DNA reads TGTGCCAGCAGTTTTAGGCTAGCGACTTACGAGCAGTACTTC.